This TCR beta chain emerged from a study of HIV-infected patients and healthy controls. This clonotype has a count of ten or more. Its antigen is unknown. All unsorted peripheral T cells were captured because whole blood was used without fractionation. Study observations and caveats: MAIT alpha-chain CDR3s were frequent in healthy controls, depleted in HIV+.

The CDR3 contains 12 residues. Trimming pared 8 bases from V and 4 bases from J, leaving 11 bases between. CDR1 and CDR2 (germline): SGHAT, FQNNGV. Alpha and beta constant-region primers primed reverse transcription of about 0.5 ug RNA. Alpha and beta chain libraries were made separately by chain-specific third strand synthesis with multiplexing indices. Each CDR3 protein gets one entry after TCRdb re-called the 5' RACE reads with MiXCR. Here the sample spans 15,000 to 20,000 distinct CDR3 sequences, 10% to 15% being singletons. Sequencing was performed on blood. This rearrangement joins TRBV11-2 to TRBJ2-5; D might be TRBD2 (6 bases). The origin of this receptor is an adult in good health. The CDR3 nucleotides read TGTGCCAGCGAAAGGGGAGGAGAGACCCAGTACTTC. It codes for CASERGGETQYF.